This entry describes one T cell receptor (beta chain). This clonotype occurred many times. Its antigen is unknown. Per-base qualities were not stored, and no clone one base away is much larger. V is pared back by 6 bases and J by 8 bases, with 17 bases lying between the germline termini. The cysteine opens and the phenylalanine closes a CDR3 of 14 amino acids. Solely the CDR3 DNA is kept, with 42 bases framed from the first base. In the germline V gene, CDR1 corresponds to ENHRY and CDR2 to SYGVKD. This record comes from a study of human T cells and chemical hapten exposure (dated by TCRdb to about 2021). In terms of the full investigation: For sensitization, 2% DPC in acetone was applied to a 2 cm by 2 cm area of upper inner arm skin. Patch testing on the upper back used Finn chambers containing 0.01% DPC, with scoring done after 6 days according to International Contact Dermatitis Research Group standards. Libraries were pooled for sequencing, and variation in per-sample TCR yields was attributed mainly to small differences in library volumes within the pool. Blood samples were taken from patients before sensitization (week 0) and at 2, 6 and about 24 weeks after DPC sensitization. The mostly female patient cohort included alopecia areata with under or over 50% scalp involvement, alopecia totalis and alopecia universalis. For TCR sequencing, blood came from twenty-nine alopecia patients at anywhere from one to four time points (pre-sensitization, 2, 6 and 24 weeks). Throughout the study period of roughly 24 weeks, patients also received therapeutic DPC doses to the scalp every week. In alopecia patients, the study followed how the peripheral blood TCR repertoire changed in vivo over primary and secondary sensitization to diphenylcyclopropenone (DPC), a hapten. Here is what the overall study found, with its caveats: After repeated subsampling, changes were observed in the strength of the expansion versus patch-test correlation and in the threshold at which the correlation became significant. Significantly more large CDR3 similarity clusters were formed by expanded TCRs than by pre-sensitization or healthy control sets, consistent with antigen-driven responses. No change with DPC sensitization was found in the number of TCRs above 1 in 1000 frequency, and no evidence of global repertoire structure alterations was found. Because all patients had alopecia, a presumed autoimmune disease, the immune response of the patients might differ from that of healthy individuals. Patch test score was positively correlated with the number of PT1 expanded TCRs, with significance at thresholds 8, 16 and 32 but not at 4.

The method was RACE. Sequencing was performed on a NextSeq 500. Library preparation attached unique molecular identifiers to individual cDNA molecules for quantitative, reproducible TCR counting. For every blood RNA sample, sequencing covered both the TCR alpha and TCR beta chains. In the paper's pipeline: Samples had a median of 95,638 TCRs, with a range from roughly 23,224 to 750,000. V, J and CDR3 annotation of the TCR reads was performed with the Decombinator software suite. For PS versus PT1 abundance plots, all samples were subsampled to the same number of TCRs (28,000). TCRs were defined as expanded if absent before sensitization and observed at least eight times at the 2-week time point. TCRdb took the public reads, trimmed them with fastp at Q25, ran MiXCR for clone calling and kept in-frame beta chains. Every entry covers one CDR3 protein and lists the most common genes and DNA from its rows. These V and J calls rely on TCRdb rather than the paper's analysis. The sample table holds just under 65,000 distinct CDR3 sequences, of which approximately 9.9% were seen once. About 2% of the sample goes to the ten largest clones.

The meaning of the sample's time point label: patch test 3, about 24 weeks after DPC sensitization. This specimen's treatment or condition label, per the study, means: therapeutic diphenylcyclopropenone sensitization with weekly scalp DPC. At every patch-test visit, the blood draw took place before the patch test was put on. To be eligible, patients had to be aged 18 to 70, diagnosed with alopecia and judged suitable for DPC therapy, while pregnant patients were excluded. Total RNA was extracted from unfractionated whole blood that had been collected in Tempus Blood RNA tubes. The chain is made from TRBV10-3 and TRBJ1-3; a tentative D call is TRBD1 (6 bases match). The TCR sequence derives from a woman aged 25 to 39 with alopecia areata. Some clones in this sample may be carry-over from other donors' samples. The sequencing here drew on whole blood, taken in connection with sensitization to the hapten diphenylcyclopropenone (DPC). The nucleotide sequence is TGTGCCATCAGCCGGACAGCCCTGGATGACACCATATATTTT. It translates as CAISRTALDDTIYF.